This T cell receptor (beta chain) is drawn from a study of neurological immune-mediated disorders. CDR3 length: 15 amino acids. Trimming cost V 10 bases and J 0 bases; bases outside gene matches: 6. Germline CDR1 and CDR2: ENHRY and SYGVKD. This clonotype was detected ten times or more. What it recognizes is unknown. Study results and caveats: TCR-beta repertoires seemed private in all groups, with no expanded CDR3 amino acid sequences shared.

With 10-nucleotide random UMIs, 5'RACE was used to make the cDNA. One entry per CDR3 protein results from TCRdb running MiXCR on the 5' RACE reads. The table shows some 29,000 distinct CDR3 sequences, with 9% to 14% occurring only once. The rearrangement links TRBV10-3 to TRBJ1-2, with 12 bases fitting TRBD1. This clonotype was obtained from a woman aged 55-70 years in good health. The sequencing input was PBMCs. CDR3 nucleotides: TGTGCCAGCCGGGACAGGGGGCGAGCTAACTATGGCTACACCTTC. Protein: CASRDRGRANYGYTF.